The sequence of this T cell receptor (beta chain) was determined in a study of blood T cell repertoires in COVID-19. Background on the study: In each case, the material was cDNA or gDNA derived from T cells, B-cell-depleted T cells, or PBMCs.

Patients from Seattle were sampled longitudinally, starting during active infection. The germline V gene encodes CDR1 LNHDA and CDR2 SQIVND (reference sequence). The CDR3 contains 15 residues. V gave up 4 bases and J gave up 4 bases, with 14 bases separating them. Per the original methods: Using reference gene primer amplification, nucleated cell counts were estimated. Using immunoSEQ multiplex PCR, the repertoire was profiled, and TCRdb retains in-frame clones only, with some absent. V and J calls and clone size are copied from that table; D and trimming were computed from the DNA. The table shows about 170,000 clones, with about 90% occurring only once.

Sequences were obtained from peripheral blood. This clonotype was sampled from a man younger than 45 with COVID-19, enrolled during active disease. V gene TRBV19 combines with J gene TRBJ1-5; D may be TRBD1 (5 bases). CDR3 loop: CASSTRGLGNQPQHF. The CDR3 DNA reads TGTGCCAGTAGTACTAGGGGTTTGGGTAATCAGCCCCAGCATTTT.